Only a few counts were recorded for the clone carrying this T cell receptor (beta chain). Its target is not known. Sequencing used immunoSEQ multiplex PCR; TCRdb keeps in-frame clones, though not all of them. Found here are 23,000 or so clones, approximately 80% of them singletons; the top ten hold 6.5% to 7%. This sample is drawn from a study of PD-1 blockade in classical Hodgkin lymphoma. Study-level points and caveats: Possible causes of repertoire differences, disease activity or prior therapy, remain undefined. Complete responders had baseline diversity similar to newly diagnosed patients. CD4+ TCR diversity, unlike CD8+, rose significantly by C4D1.

Each patient relapsed following autologous stem cell transplantation, and prior brentuximab vedotin exposure differed. Complete response, partial response or progressive disease was recorded as best response. The receptor's source is a human donor with classical Hodgkin lymphoma. Source: peripheral blood mononuclear cells (PBMCs), taken at baseline.

This CDR3 reads CASSQLTGRGYTF. CDR3 DNA sequence: TGCGCCAGCAGCCAACTCACTGGACGTGGCTACACCTTC. The chain has TRBV4-1 and TRBJ1-2; no clear D gene. This CDR3 has 13 amino acids. Trimming removed 2 bases at V and 7 bases at J, with 11 bases between. Germline V gene lookup returns CDR1 MGHRA and CDR2 YSYEKL.